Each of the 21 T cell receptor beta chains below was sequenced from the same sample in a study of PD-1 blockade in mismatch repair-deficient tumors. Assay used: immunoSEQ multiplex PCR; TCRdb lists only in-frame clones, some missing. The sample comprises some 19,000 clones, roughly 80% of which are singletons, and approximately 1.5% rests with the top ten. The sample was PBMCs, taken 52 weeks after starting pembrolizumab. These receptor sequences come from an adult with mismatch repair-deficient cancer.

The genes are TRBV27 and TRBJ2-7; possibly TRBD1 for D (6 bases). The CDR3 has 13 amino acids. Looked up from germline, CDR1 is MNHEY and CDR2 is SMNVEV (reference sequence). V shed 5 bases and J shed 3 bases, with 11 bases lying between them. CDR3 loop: CASSPGQNYEQYF. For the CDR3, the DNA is TGTGCCAGCAGTCCTGGACAGAACTACGAGCAGTACTTC.

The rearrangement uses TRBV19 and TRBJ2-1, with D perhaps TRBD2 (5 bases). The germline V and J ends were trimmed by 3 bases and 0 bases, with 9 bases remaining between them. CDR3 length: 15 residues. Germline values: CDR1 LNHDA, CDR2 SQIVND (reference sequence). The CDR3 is CASSMAGLSYNEQFF. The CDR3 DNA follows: TGTGCCAGTAGTATGGCGGGTCTCTCCTACAATGAGCAGTTCTTC.

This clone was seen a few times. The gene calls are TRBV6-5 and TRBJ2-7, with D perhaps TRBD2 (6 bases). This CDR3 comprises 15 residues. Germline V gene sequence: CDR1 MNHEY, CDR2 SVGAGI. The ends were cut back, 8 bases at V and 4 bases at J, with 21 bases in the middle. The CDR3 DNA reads TGTGCCAGCGGACGGATAGCGGAGGCAGGGTACGAGCAGTACTTC. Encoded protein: CASGRIAEAGYEQYF.

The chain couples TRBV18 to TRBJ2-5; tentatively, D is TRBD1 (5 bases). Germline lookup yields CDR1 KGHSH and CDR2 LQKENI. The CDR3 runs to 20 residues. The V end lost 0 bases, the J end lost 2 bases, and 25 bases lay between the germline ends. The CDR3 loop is CASSPPQHQGMVSKQETQYF. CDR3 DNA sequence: TGTGCCAGCTCACCACCCCAACATCAGGGAATGGTGAGTAAGCAAGAGACCCAGTACTTC.

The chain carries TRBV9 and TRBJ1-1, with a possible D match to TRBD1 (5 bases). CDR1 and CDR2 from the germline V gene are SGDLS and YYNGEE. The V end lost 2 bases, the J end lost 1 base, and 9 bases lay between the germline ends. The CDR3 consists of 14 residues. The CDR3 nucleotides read TGTGCCAGCAGCGTCGCGGGGACGAACACTGAAGCTTTCTTT. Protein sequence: CASSVAGTNTEAFF.

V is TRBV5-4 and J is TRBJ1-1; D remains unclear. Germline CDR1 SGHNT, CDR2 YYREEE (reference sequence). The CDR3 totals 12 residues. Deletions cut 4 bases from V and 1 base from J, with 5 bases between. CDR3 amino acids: CASSPKNTEAFF. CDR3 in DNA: TGTGCCAGCAGCCCAAAGAACACTGAAGCTTTCTTT.

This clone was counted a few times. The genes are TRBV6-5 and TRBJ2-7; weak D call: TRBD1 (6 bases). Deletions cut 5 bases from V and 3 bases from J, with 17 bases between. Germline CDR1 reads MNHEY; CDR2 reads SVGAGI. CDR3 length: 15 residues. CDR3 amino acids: CASSTGWGTIYEQYF. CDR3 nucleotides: TGTGCCAGCAGTACGGGGTGGGGGACAATCTACGAGCAGTACTTC.

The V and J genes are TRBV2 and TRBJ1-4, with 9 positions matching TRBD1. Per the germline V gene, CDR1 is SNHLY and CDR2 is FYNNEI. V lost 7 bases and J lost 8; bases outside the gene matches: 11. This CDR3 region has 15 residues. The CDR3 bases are TGTGCCAGCACCCCCTCGGGACAGGGTGGCGAAAAACTGTTTTTT. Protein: CASTPSGQGGEKLFF.

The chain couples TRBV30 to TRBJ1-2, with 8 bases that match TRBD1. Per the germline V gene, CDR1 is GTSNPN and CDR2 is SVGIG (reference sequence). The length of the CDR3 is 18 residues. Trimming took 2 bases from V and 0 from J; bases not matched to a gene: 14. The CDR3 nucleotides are TGTGCCTGGAGTAGGACAGGGCGGGGGCTGTCAACTAACTATGGCTACACCTTC. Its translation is CAWSRTGRGLSTNYGYTF.

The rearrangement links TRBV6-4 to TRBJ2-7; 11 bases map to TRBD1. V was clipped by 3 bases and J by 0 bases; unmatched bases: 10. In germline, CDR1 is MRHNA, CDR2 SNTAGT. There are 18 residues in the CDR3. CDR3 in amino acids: CASSERTGGVRSSYEQYF. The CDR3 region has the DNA TGTGCCAGCAGTGAGCGGACAGGGGGCGTGAGGAGCTCCTACGAGCAGTACTTC.

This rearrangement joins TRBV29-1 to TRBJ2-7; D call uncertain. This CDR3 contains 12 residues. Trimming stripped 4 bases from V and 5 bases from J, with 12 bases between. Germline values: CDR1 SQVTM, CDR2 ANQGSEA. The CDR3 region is CSVGRQTHEQYF. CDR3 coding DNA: TGCAGCGTTGGACGTCAGACTCACGAGCAGTACTTC.

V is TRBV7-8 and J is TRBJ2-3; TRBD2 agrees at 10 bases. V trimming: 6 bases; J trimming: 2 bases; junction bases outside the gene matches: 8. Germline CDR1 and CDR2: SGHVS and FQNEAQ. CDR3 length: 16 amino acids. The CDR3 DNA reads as TGTGCCAGCAGTCCTAGGACTAGCGGTAACACAGATACGCAGTATTTT. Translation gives CASSPRTSGNTDTQYF.

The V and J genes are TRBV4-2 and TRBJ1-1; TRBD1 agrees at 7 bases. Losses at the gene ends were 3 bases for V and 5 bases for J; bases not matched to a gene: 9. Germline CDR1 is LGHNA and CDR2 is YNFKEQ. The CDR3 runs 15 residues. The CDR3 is CASSHPTGLRTEAFF. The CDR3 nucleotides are TGTGCCAGCAGCCACCCGACAGGGCTAAGGACTGAAGCTTTCTTT.

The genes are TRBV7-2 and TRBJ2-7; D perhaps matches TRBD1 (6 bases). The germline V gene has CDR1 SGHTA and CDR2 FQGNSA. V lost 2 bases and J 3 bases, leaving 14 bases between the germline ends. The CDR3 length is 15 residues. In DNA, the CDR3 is TGTGCCAGCAGCTTATCCGCCACAGGGAACTACGAGCAGTACTTC. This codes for CASSLSATGNYEQYF.

DNA of the CDR3: TGTGCCAGCAGCGTAGGGCAGGGGAACGAAGTGGATCAGCCCCAGCATTTT. It encodes CASSVGQGNEVDQPQHF. This chain joins TRBV9 and TRBJ1-5; possible D gene TRBD1, 6 bases. There are 17 residues in the CDR3. Between the trimmed V and J ends, which lost 0 bases and 5 bases, there was a span of 18 bases. Germline V CDR1 and CDR2: SGDLS, YYNGEE.

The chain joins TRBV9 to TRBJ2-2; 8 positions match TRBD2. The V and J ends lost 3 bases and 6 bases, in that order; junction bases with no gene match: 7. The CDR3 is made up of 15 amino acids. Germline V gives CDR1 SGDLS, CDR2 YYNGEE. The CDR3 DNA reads TGTGCCAGCAGCGCCCGGGAGGGCCCTGCCGGGGAGCTGTTTTTT. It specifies CASSAREGPAGELFF.

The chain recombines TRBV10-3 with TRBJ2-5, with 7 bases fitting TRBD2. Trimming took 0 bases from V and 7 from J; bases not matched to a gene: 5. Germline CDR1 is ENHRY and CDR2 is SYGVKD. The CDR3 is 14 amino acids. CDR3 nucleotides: TGTGCCATCAGTGAGTCGGGGGGGTTGATGACCCAGTACTTC. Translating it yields CAISESGGLMTQYF.

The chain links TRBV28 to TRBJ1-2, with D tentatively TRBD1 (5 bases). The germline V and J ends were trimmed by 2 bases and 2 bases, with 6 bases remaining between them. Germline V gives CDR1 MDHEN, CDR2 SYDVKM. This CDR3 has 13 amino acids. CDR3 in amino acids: CASSLRQNYGYTF. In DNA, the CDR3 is TGTGCCAGCAGTTTAAGACAGAACTATGGCTACACCTTC.

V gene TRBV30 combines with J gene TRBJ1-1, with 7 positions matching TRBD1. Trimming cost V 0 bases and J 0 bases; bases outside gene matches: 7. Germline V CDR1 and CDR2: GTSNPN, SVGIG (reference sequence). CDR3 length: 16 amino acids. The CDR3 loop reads CAWSVSTGALNTEAFF. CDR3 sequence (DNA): TGTGCCTGGAGTGTTAGCACAGGGGCCCTGAACACTGAAGCTTTCTTT.

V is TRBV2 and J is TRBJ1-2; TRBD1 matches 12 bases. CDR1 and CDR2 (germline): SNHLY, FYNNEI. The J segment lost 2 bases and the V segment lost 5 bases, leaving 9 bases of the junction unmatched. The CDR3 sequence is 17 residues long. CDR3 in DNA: TGTGCCAGCAGTTCTGGGACAGGGGGCGCGGGAAACTATGGCTACACCTTC. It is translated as CASSSGTGGAGNYGYTF.

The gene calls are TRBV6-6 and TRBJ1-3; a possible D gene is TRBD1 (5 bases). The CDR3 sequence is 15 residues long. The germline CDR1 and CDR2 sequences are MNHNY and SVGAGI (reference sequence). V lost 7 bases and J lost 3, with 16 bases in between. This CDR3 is CASKSQGMSGNTIYF. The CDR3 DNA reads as TGTGCCAGCAAATCCCAGGGTATGAGTGGAAACACCATATATTTT.